The 25 T cell receptor beta chains below come from one sample, sequenced in a study of OX40 agonist ivuxolimab in advanced cancers. Only in-frame clones appear in the TCRdb table, and some are missing; sequencing was by immunoSEQ multiplex PCR. In the table there are 30,000 to 40,000 clones, roughly 81% of which are singletons. Material: CD4+ or CD8+ T cells sorted from blood, obtained in a trial of the OX40 agonist ivuxolimab. The receptors here all came from an adult with an advanced solid tumor such as melanoma, head and neck, liver or kidney cancer.

V usage is TRBV5-1 and J usage is TRBJ2-5; 10 bases map to TRBD2. The CDR3 has 16 residues. Trimming took 4 bases from V and 4 from J; bases not matched to a gene: 10. CDR1 is SGHRS and CDR2 is YFSETQ in the germline V gene. CDR3 nucleotide sequence: TGCGCCAGCAGCCTCATGGTAGCGGGAGGATCAGAGACCCAGTACTTC. Protein product: CASSLMVAGGSETQYF.

This chain uses TRBV13 with TRBJ2-1, with a possible D match to TRBD2 (5 bases). Trimming stripped 6 bases from V and 8 bases from J, with 32 bases between. The CDR3 has 19 amino acids. CDR1 is PRHDT and CDR2 is FYEKMQ in the germline V gene (reference sequence). The CDR3 sequence is CASSFLRWTPQLHEDEQFF. The CDR3 DNA reads as TGTGCCAGCAGTTTTCTGCGGTGGACTCCCCAGCTACACGAGGATGAGCAGTTCTTC.

The chain combines TRBV4-2 with TRBJ1-6, with 8 bases matching TRBD1. Germline assignment: CDR1 LGHNA and CDR2 YNFKEQ. After removal of 1 base from V and 7 bases from J, the junction contained 3 bases not matched to a gene. CDR3 length equals 15 residues. The DNA of the CDR3 is TGTGCCAGCAGCCAAGCAGACAGGGGCAATTCACCCCTCCACTTT. Its protein product is CASSQADRGNSPLHF.

This clone was counted a few times. J is TRBJ2-7 and V is TRBV11-2; D is perhaps TRBD2 (6 bases). V was clipped by 7 bases and J by 5 bases, with 12 bases between them. Germline lookup yields CDR1 SGHAT and CDR2 FQNNGV. There are 12 residues in the CDR3. CDR3 region: CASNPGGDEQYF. The CDR3 DNA reads as TGTGCCAGCAACCCAGGAGGGGACGAGCAGTACTTC.

The chain joins TRBV2 to TRBJ1-1; no reliable D call. This CDR3 has 11 residues. V lost 7 bases and J 3 bases, leaving 6 bases between the germline ends. Germline CDR1 and CDR2: SNHLY and FYNNEI. The CDR3, as DNA: TGTGCCAGCACGGAGGACACTGAAGCTTTCTTT. This codes for CASTEDTEAFF. The entire variable domain, with the rest obtained from reference TRBV2 and TRBJ1-1, is as follows: EPEVTQTPSHQVTQMGQEVILRCVPISNHLYFYWYRQILGQKVEFLVSFYNNEISEKSEIFDDQFSVERPDGSNFTLKIRSTKLEDSAMYFCASTEDTEAFFGQGTRLTVV.

V usage is TRBV9 and J usage is TRBJ1-1; unclear D gene. V lost 2 bases and J lost 1, with 9 bases in between. The germline V gene has CDR1 SGDLS and CDR2 YYNGEE. This CDR3 has 14 amino acids. This chain's CDR3 is CASSVGLPNTEAFF. The CDR3 bases are TGTGCCAGCAGCGTCGGACTCCCGAACACTGAAGCTTTCTTT.

The chain recombines TRBV2 with TRBJ2-5; 11 bases agree with TRBD2. V shed 11 bases, J shed 4 bases, and the junction held 3 bases outside the gene matches. Germline assignment: CDR1 SNHLY and CDR2 FYNNEI. The CDR3 extends over 12 amino acids. CDR3 sequence: CASGTSGETQYF. CDR3 nucleotide sequence: TGTGCCTCCGGGACTAGCGGAGAGACCCAGTACTTC.

The rearrangement uses TRBV4-1 and TRBJ1-2; D is unclear. The CDR3 has 15 amino acids. Germline assignment: CDR1 MGHRA and CDR2 YSYEKL. With 0 bases removed from V and 4 bases from J, the gap between germline ends came to 12 bases. For the CDR3, the DNA is TGCGCCAGCAGCCAAGATCCGGCGTCTTTCTATGGCTACACCTTC. Amino acids: CASSQDPASFYGYTF.

In this sample, this clone turned up a few times. The V gene is TRBV19, the J gene TRBJ1-4; 7 bases fit TRBD1. The CDR3 sequence is 15 residues long. CDR1 LNHDA and CDR2 SQIVND come from the germline V gene (reference sequence). The trim removed 4 bases at V and 5 bases at J, leaving 7 bases unmatched. The CDR3 protein is CASSNHGTENEKLFF. In DNA, the CDR3 is TGTGCCAGTAGTAACCACGGGACAGAGAATGAAAAACTGTTTTTT.

The rearrangement links TRBV27 to TRBJ2-7; 7 bases align to TRBD1. J lost 3 bases, V lost 3 bases, and 5 bases had no gene match. The CDR3 contains 14 residues. In germline, CDR1 is MNHEY, CDR2 SMNVEV (reference sequence). CDR3 region: CASSFGQGVYEQYF. CDR3 in DNA: TGTGCCAGCAGTTTCGGTCAGGGGGTCTACGAGCAGTACTTC.

This clone showed up just a few times. The J gene is TRBJ1-5, the V gene TRBV5-1; D gene ambiguous. With 1 base removed from V and 0 bases from J, the gap between germline ends came to 14 bases. Germline V lookup: CDR1 SGHRS, CDR2 YFSETQ. The CDR3 length is 17 residues. CDR3 in amino acids: CASSLKSPRYSNQPQHF. The CDR3 bases are TGCGCCAGCAGCTTGAAGTCACCGCGGTATAGCAATCAGCCCCAGCATTTT.

The V call is TRBV5-1, the J call TRBJ2-3, with 10 bases lining up with TRBD1. The V segment lost 0 bases and the J segment 3 bases; nucleotides outside the gene matches: 1. Germline CDR1 reads SGHRS; CDR2 reads YFSETQ. This CDR3 comprises 15 residues. The CDR3 protein is CASSLGGQGTDTQYF. CDR3 sequence (DNA): TGCGCCAGCAGCTTGGGGGGACAGGGGACAGATACGCAGTATTTT.

V and J are TRBV7-2 and TRBJ1-1; D is ambiguous. Between the trimmed V and J ends, which lost 1 base and 1 base, there was a span of 4 bases. The CDR3 consists of 13 residues. Germline V gives CDR1 SGHTA, CDR2 FQGNSA. CDR3 region: CASSLDRNTEAFF. In nucleotides, the CDR3 is TGTGCCAGCAGCTTAGACAGGAACACTGAAGCTTTCTTT.

The J gene is TRBJ2-5, the V gene TRBV2; a possible D gene is TRBD2 (5 bases). V was cut by 6 bases and J by 2 bases, with 16 bases left in between. CDR1 SNHLY and CDR2 FYNNEI come from the germline V gene. The CDR3 sequence is 15 residues long. In DNA form, the CDR3 reads TGTGCCAGCAGACAAACCGGACGGGATCAAGAGACCCAGTACTTC. It is translated as CASRQTGRDQETQYF.

The chain couples TRBV28 to TRBJ2-5; D is uncertain. Germline lookup yields CDR1 MDHEN and CDR2 SYDVKM. Between the trimmed V and J ends, which lost 4 bases and 5 bases, there was a span of 11 bases. The CDR3 loop spans 13 amino acids. CDR3: CASSSQVRETQYF. CDR3 DNA: TGTGCCAGCAGTTCGCAGGTGCGGGAGACCCAGTACTTC.

This clone is a singleton in its sample. The rearrangement joins TRBV9 to TRBJ1-4, with unresolved D. The V end lost 2 bases, the J end lost 7 bases, and 15 bases lay between the germline ends. Germline V gene lookup returns CDR1 SGDLS and CDR2 YYNGEE. The CDR3 is 15 residues long. The chain's CDR3 is CASSVTAEISEKLFF. The CDR3 coding sequence is TGTGCCAGCAGCGTTACGGCCGAAATCTCTGAAAAACTGTTTTTT.

This sequence joins TRBV18 and TRBJ1-3; 7 bases align to TRBD1. After removal of 6 bases from V and 4 bases from J, the junction contained 6 bases not matched to a gene. The V gene's germline CDR1 is KGHSH and CDR2 LQKENI. This CDR3 contains 14 residues. Here the CDR3 reads CASSDPGQGNTIYF. In DNA, the CDR3 is TGTGCCAGCTCGGACCCGGGACAGGGAAACACCATATATTTT.

V usage is TRBV19 and J usage is TRBJ2-2; D is ambiguous. The V end was cut by 3 bases, the J end by 4 bases, with 12 bases between. This CDR3 has 15 amino acids. CDR1 is LNHDA and CDR2 is SQIVND in the germline V gene (reference sequence). In nucleotides, the CDR3 is TGTGCCAGTAGTATTGAAGTGTATGCCACCGGGGAGCTGTTTTTT. Translating gives CASSIEVYATGELFF.

This clone was recorded once. The V gene is TRBV18, the J gene TRBJ2-3, with D perhaps assigned TRBD1 or TRBD2 (5 bases each). V was pared by 4 bases and J by 5 bases, with 16 bases between. The CDR3 extends over 15 amino acids. In germline, CDR1 is KGHSH, CDR2 LQKENI. The DNA of the CDR3 is TGTGCCAGCTCACAAACTGGGGACGCTCGAGATACGCAGTATTTT. Encoded protein: CASSQTGDARDTQYF.

The chain combines TRBV19 with TRBJ2-5, with 9 bases matching TRBD2. The J call may be faulty, since TRBJ2-7 better matches the DNA end. The CDR3 totals 17 residues. Germline assignment: CDR1 LNHDA and CDR2 SQIVND (reference sequence). The CDR3 DNA reads as TGTGCCAGTAGTATAGTGGCTAGCGGGACCGTCTCCTACGAGCAGTACTTC. The encoded protein is CASSIVASGTVSYEQYF.

V gene TRBV10-2 combines with J gene TRBJ2-1, with a weak D call TRBD2 (6 bases). The CDR3 is made up of 13 amino acids. The V end was cut by 6 bases, the J end by 7 bases, with 13 bases between. Germline CDR1 reads WSHSY; CDR2 reads SAAADI. DNA of the CDR3: TGCGCCAGCAGAGGTAGCGGAGGGAATGAGCAGTTCTTC. It codes for CASRGSGGNEQFF.

V is TRBV6-5 and J is TRBJ1-2; D call uncertain. The CDR3 covers 13 residues. The V and J ends lost 5 bases and 5 bases respectively, with 12 bases between them. Germline values: CDR1 MNHEY, CDR2 SVGAGI. CDR3 protein: CASSQSRVYGYTF. The CDR3 DNA reads TGTGCCAGCAGTCAAAGCCGGGTTTATGGCTACACCTTC.

The rearrangement links TRBV29-1 to TRBJ2-1, with D possibly being TRBD1 or TRBD2 (5 bases each). The germline gives CDR1 SQVTM, CDR2 ANQGSEA. V lost 1 base to trimming and J lost 6 bases, with 13 bases between them. This CDR3 contains 14 residues. The CDR3 bases are TGCAGCGTTGAAGTTGGAGGCAGGGCCAATGAGCAGTTCTTC. It translates to CSVEVGGRANEQFF.

This clone was recorded only once. The rearrangement joins TRBV5-5 to TRBJ2-7; D is unclear. V was cut by 1 base and J by 2 bases, with 13 bases left in between. Germline CDR1 SGHKS, CDR2 YYEKEE (reference sequence). The CDR3 runs to 15 residues. The CDR3 loop is CASSLRSTIPYEQYF. The CDR3 bases are TGTGCCAGCAGCTTGCGGTCCACTATCCCCTACGAGCAGTACTTC.

V gene TRBV28 combines with J gene TRBJ1-1, with D possibly TRBD1 on 5 matching bases. V was pared by 6 bases and J by 4 bases, with 15 bases between. The CDR3 contains 14 residues. The germline gives CDR1 MDHEN, CDR2 SYDVKM. The CDR3 sequence is CASRDPGTPTEAFF. CDR3 bases: TGTGCCAGCAGGGATCCCGGGACGCCCACTGAAGCTTTCTTT.